Following are 22 T cell receptor beta chains from one sample sequenced in a study (dated by TCRdb to 2013 to 2016). CD4+CD25+CD127-/low cells were isolated as Tregs. The receptor library was made with multiplex PCR. This sample was sequenced with an Ion Torrent PGM. Adaptor-ligated barcode primers were used to amplify TRBV12-4/TRBJ1-2 clonotypes in the 23-patient analysis. In TCRdb, the public reads were trimmed at Q25 with fastp and aligned with MiXCR, with productive beta chains retained. Each entry merges the rows of one CDR3 protein and shows their most common DNA and genes. The sample table holds about 890 distinct CDR3 sequences, of which under 20% were seen once. The biggest ten clones account for around 7.2% of the sample. Sequencing used Tregs sorted from blood. All receptors come from a female donor with breast cancer.

On this clonotype: Possible read error: a much larger clone is one base away. The conserved phenylalanine or tryptophan is not found at the CDR3 terminus, so this likely reflects a read error. The gene calls are TRBV12-3 or TRBV12-4 and TRBJ1-2; 7 nucleotides align to TRBD1. The V gene end was trimmed by 6 bases and the J gene end by 7 bases; junction bases not matched to a gene: 8. The CDR3 has 13 residues. The CDR3, as DNA: TGTGCCAGCAGCTCTACAGGGGTTAGTGGCTACACCCTC. It translates to CASSSTGVSGYTL.

This clonotype is medium-sized within its sample. The chain uses TRBV12-3 or TRBV12-4 and TRBJ1-2; D call uncertain. This CDR3 has 15 amino acids. Trimming left V 5 bases short and J 4 bases short, with 17 bases between. DNA for the CDR3: TGTGCCAGCAGTCCTAGGGCCTGGAGTCCCTATGGCTACACCTTC. Its protein product is CASSPRAWSPYGYTF.

The rearrangement joins TRBV12-3 or TRBV12-4 to TRBJ1-2, with TRBD1 identical over 8 bases. V dropped 2 bases and J dropped 6; count of bases not matched to a gene: 8. The CDR3 totals 15 residues. The CDR3 DNA sequence: TGTGCCAGCAGTTTACCCGGACAGGGTAGGGATGGCTACACCTTC. Encoded protein: CASSLPGQGRDGYTF.

In this sample, this clonotype is large. The gene calls are TRBV12-3 or TRBV12-4 and TRBJ1-2, with D hard to call. The CDR3 is 15 residues long. V was trimmed by 6 bases and J by 2 bases, leaving 16 bases between them. CDR3: CASSSMGKENYGYTF. CDR3 coding DNA: TGTGCCAGCAGCTCGATGGGGAAGGAGAACTATGGCTACACCTTC.

By share of the sample, this clonotype is large. The chain combines TRBV12-3 or TRBV12-4 with TRBJ1-2, with D possibly being TRBD1 (6 bases). Trimming took off 6 bases at V and 4 bases at J, with 12 bases between the two ends. The length of the CDR3 is 13 residues. Written as DNA, the CDR3 is TGTGCCAGCAGCCCGGGACATATCTATGGCTACACCTTC. Translation: CASSPGHIYGYTF.

A note on this clonotype: This may come from a read error, since a much larger clone is one base off. V gene TRBV12-3 or TRBV12-4 combines with J gene TRBJ1-2; no clear D. The CDR3 contains 12 residues. CDR3 loop: CASSLGLGGFTF. The CDR3, as DNA: TGTGCCAGCAGTTTAGGTTTGGGTGGCTTCACCTTC.

Within the sample, this clonotype is large. This sequence joins TRBV12-3 or TRBV12-4 and TRBJ1-2; a possible D gene is TRBD1 (5 bases). Deletions cut 6 bases from V and 3 bases from J, with 17 bases between. CDR3 length: 15 amino acids. CDR3 sequence reads: CASSESEGRDYGYTF. In nucleotides, the CDR3 is TGTGCCAGCAGCGAGTCGGAGGGGCGCGACTATGGCTACACCTTC.

This clonotype is labeled as large. For the CDR3, the DNA is TGTGCCAGCAGTTTTATAGGACACTCTAACTATGGCTACACCTTC. Protein sequence: CASSFIGHSNYGYTF. This rearrangement joins TRBV12-3 or TRBV12-4 to TRBJ1-2, with D perhaps matching TRBD1 (5 bases). The V and J ends lost 3 bases and 0 bases respectively, with 11 bases between them. CDR3 length: 15 residues.

This clonotype is large. The J gene is TRBJ1-2, the V gene TRBV12-3 or TRBV12-4; TRBD1 matches at 7 bases. V lost 7 bases to trimming and J lost 4 bases; unmatched junction nucleotides: 6. This CDR3 comprises 13 residues. The CDR3 loop reads CASKTGYGYGYTF. The CDR3 DNA sequence: TGTGCCAGCAAGACAGGGTATGGCTATGGCTACACCTTC.

This clonotype ranks as medium-sized. The chain recombines TRBV12-3 or TRBV12-4 with TRBJ1-2; 7 bases match TRBD1. This CDR3 is 16 amino acids long. The V and J ends lost 0 bases and 5 bases, in that order; junction bases with no gene match: 9. This chain's CDR3 is CASSLAPRDSLYGYTF. The CDR3 DNA sequence: TGTGCCAGCAGTTTAGCGCCCCGGGACAGTCTTTATGGCTACACCTTC.

This clonotype was counted a few times. The J gene is TRBJ1-2, the V gene TRBV12-3 or TRBV12-4; no firm D call. The CDR3 runs 13 residues. The V and J ends lost 6 bases and 4 bases respectively, with 12 bases between them. The CDR3 DNA reads TGTGCCAGCAGCCCGAATCAAGTCTATGGCTACACCTTC. It specifies CASSPNQVYGYTF.

This clonotype is large (0.1 to 1%) by share. The chain links TRBV12-3 or TRBV12-4 to TRBJ1-2; weak D call: TRBD1 (6 bases). The CDR3 covers 14 residues. Trimming pared 5 bases from V and 6 bases from J, leaving 16 bases between. As DNA, the CDR3 is TGTGCCAGCAGTCACAGGGATAAAGGAGATGGCTACACCTTC. It codes for CASSHRDKGDGYTF.

The chain links TRBV12-3 or TRBV12-4 to TRBJ1-2, with 7 nucleotides matching TRBD1. CDR3 length equals 13 residues. After removal of 6 bases from V and 12 bases from J, the junction contained 13 bases not matched to a gene. The chain's CDR3 is CASSLTGANGHTF. Here the CDR3 DNA reads TGTGCCAGCAGCCTAACAGGGGCTAACGGCCACACCTTC.

The rearrangement uses TRBV12-3 or TRBV12-4 and TRBJ1-2, with D uncertain. This CDR3 is built from 11 residues. Trimming stripped 3 bases from V and 8 bases from J, with 7 bases between. The CDR3 reads CASSFGRGYTF. Written as DNA, the CDR3 is TGTGCCAGCAGTTTTGGGCGGGGCTACACCTTC.

By share, this clonotype ranks as medium-sized. This chain connects TRBV12-3 or TRBV12-4 to TRBJ1-2; D remains ambiguous. With 7 bases removed from V and 4 bases from J, the gap between germline ends came to 13 bases. This CDR3 spans 13 amino acids. The CDR3 region has the DNA TGTGCCAGCACCCCGCAAGAGGGCTATGGCTACACCTTC. Translation gives CASTPQEGYGYTF.

Relative to its sample, this clonotype is large. V usage is TRBV12-3 or TRBV12-4 and J usage is TRBJ1-2, with 7 bases identical to TRBD1. The V gene end was trimmed by 6 bases and the J gene end by 3 bases; junction bases not matched to a gene: 7. CDR3 size: 14 residues. CDR3 nucleotide sequence: TGTGCCAGCAGACGACAGGGAGAGCACTATGGCTACACCTTC. Translation: CASRRQGEHYGYTF.

The chain links TRBV12-3 or TRBV12-4 to TRBJ1-2, with D uncertain. With 6 bases removed from V and 8 bases from J, the gap between germline ends came to 16 bases. This CDR3 has 13 residues. The CDR3 sequence: CASRAMWATGYTF. In DNA, the CDR3 is TGTGCCAGCAGGGCCATGTGGGCGACCGGCTACACCTTC.

In its sample, this clonotype was seen many times. The V call is TRBV12-3 or TRBV12-4, the J call TRBJ1-2, with D hard to call. This CDR3 spans 12 amino acids. Trimming took 1 base from V and 4 from J, leaving 4 bases between them. The DNA for the CDR3 is TGTGCCAGCAGTTTAGTCCCCTATGGCTACACCTTC. Its translation is CASSLVPYGYTF.

This clonotype counts as medium-sized. The genes are TRBV12-3 or TRBV12-4 and TRBJ1-2; D perhaps matches TRBD1 (5 bases). Trimming took 3 bases from V and 5 from J, leaving 19 bases between them. This CDR3 has 16 residues. The CDR3 DNA is TGTGCCAGCAGTTTCGAGGAGGGACGTCTATGGTATGGCTACACCTTC. It translates to CASSFEEGRLWYGYTF.

Relative to its sample, this clonotype is large. This sequence joins TRBV12-3 or TRBV12-4 and TRBJ1-2; TRBD1 agrees at 9 bases. Trimming at V came to 5 bases and at J to 5 bases, leaving 6 bases not matched to a gene. CDR3 length: 14 amino acids. The CDR3 DNA follows: TGTGCCAGCAGTCCCGGACAGGGGACGTATGGCTACACCTTC. It encodes CASSPGQGTYGYTF.

The chain carries TRBV12-3 or TRBV12-4 and TRBJ1-2, with 8 bases aligning to TRBD1. This CDR3 has 13 amino acids. The J segment lost 4 bases and the V segment lost 8 bases, leaving 6 bases of the junction unmatched. CDR3 DNA: TGTGCCAGCCGTTCGACAGGGGCCTATGGCTACACCTTC. Its protein is CASRSTGAYGYTF.

The chain uses TRBV12-3 or TRBV12-4 and TRBJ1-2; D is ambiguous. The CDR3 has 14 residues. Trimming took off 5 bases at V and 1 base at J, with 11 bases between the two ends. The CDR3 here is CASSPTKINYGYTF. The CDR3 DNA reads TGTGCCAGCAGTCCGACAAAGATTAACTATGGCTACACCTTC.